This T cell receptor beta chain was profiled in a study of PD-1 and CTLA-4 blockade in melanoma. The data were produced by immunoSEQ multiplex PCR, yet TCRdb's version contains in-frame clones alone and is incomplete. The table lists 15,000 to 20,000 clones, around 72% of them singletons. The V end was cut by 6 bases, the J end by 0 bases, with 15 bases between. This CDR3 region has 15 residues. Germline CDR1 reads SGHDN; CDR2 reads FVKESK. The sequence derives from a human donor with melanoma. The rearrangement uses TRBV14 and TRBJ2-7, with a weak D call TRBD1 (6 bases). The starting material was CD8+ T cells from peripheral blood, obtained before anti-PD-1 treatment. CDR3 DNA sequence: TGTGCCAGCAGTCACAGGGTACAAAGCTCCTACGAGCAGTACTTC. Translated, it gives CASSHRVQSSYEQYF.